The entry below describes one T cell receptor (beta chain). TCRdb recomputed calls from the RT-PCR reads with MiXCR, one row per CDR3 protein. The sample shows thousands of distinct CDR3 sequences, roughly nine tenths of them seen only once. The sample belongs to a study of yellow fever vaccine responses in identical twins. The source is a woman younger than 30 who received the yellow fever vaccine. Sequencing was performed on T cells from blood (PBMCs), unsorted or a sorted subset (not recorded which), taken before or after yellow fever vaccination (not recorded which).

CDR3 sequence (DNA): TGTGCCAGCAGCGTAGAGCCCGGGACAGGGGGGTTAGATACGCAGTATTTT. As protein: CASSVEPGTGGLDTQYF. The chain has TRBV9 and TRBJ2-3, with TRBD1 identical over 11 bases. The ends lost 0 bases at V and 5 bases at J; junction bases unmatched: 8. CDR1 is SGDLS, CDR2 YYNGEE, per germline. The CDR3 is 17 residues long.